These 12 T cell receptor beta chains share one sample of origin, sequenced in a study of T cells in Graves' hyperthyroidism and ophthalmopathy. Amplified TCR beta CDR3 regions came from RNA transcripts. RT-PCR in the first round (using the HTBI primer set) targeted the TCR CDR3. TCRdb reprocessed the multiplex PCR reads via MiXCR and lists one record per CDR3 protein. The sample has over 500,000 distinct CDR3 sequences; 15% to 20% are singletons. Sequences were obtained from blood. The receptors stem from a woman aged 25 to 39 with Graves' ophthalmopathy.

This clonotype has only a few counts. The gene calls are TRBV19 and TRBJ2-5; either TRBD1 or TRBD2 may fit D (6 bases each). Looked up from germline, CDR1 is LNHDA and CDR2 is SQIVND (reference sequence). Trimming removed 10 bases at V and 4 bases at J, with 25 bases between. CDR3 length: 16 amino acids. The CDR3 region is CATTRGLARQGETQYF. CDR3 in DNA: TGTGCCACCACCCGGGGGCTAGCGAGACAAGGAGAGACCCAGTACTTC.

This clonotype was counted ten times or more. The chain joins TRBV28 to TRBJ2-5; 9 bases align to TRBD1. The CDR3 sequence is 15 residues long. After removal of 3 bases from V and 4 bases from J, the junction contained 6 bases not matched to a gene. Germline CDR1 reads MDHEN; CDR2 reads SYDVKM. The CDR3 loop reads CASSLPGQGGETQYF. In nucleotides, the CDR3 is TGTGCCAGCAGTTTGCCGGGACAGGGTGGAGAGACCCAGTACTTC. Full variable domain (outside the CDR3, taken from reference TRBV28 and TRBJ2-5): DVKVTQSSRYLVKRTGEKVFLECVQDMDHENMFWYRQDPGLGLRLIYFSYDVKMKEKGDIPEGYSVSREKKERFSLILESASTNQTSMYLCASSLPGQGGETQYFGPGTRLLVL.

This clonotype turned up a few times. The chain links TRBV2 to TRBJ2-7; D ambiguous. Trimming removed 8 bases at V and 2 bases at J, with 16 bases between. The germline V gene encodes CDR1 SNHLY and CDR2 FYNNEI. CDR3 length: 14 amino acids. The DNA for the CDR3 is TGTGCCAGCGTCAGGTTGGGCAGAACCTACGAGCAGTACTTC. It encodes CASVRLGRTYEQYF.

This clonotype was counted ten times or more. J is TRBJ1-5 and V is TRBV20-1, with 7 positions matching TRBD1. This CDR3 region has 14 residues. Germline V lookup: CDR1 DFQATT, CDR2 SNEGSKA (reference sequence). Unmatched junction bases numbered 11, after V lost 8 bases and J lost 4 bases. The CDR3 here is CSSLKGTENQPQHF. The CDR3 coding sequence is TGCAGTTCCCTGAAAGGGACAGAAAATCAGCCCCAGCATTTT.

This clonotype has a count of ten or more. The CDR3 nucleotides are TGTGCCAGCAGTTATTTCGCTGAAGCTTTCTTT. Protein sequence: CASSYFAEAFF. This rearrangement joins TRBV6-2 or TRBV6-3 to TRBJ1-1; no definite D call. Deletions cut 3 bases from V and 6 bases from J, with 5 bases between. The CDR3 has 11 amino acids. The germline V gene has CDR1 MNHEY and CDR2 SVGEGT.

This chain joins TRBV29-1 and TRBJ2-1; TRBD1 might be the D (6 bases). This CDR3 is 11 amino acids long. V was trimmed by 7 bases and J by 7 bases, leaving 11 bases between them. Looked up from germline, CDR1 is SQVTM and CDR2 is ANQGSEA. CDR3 nucleotide sequence: TGCAGCGGGACAGACCCAAATGAGCAGTTCTTC. Protein: CSGTDPNEQFF.

This clonotype occurred many times. The chain uses TRBV18 and TRBJ2-7, with no clear D. The CDR3 is 14 amino acids. Germline CDR1 KGHSH, CDR2 LQKENI. Trimming left V 3 bases short and J 0 bases short, with 9 bases between. This chain's CDR3 is CASSPAVSSYEQYF. CDR3 in DNA: TGTGCCAGCTCACCGGCCGTCAGCTCCTACGAGCAGTACTTC.

The table lists this clonotype with many counts. The rearrangement links TRBV6-2 or TRBV6-3 to TRBJ1-1; the D is unclear. The CDR3 consists of 13 residues. The germline V gene encodes CDR1 MNHEY and CDR2 SVGEGT. Trimming cost V 2 bases and J 1 base, with 5 bases left between them. In nucleotides, the CDR3 is TGTGCCAGCAGTTACGTGGCGAACACTGAAGCTTTCTTT. Translation: CASSYVANTEAFF.

This clonotype was recorded a few times. The gene calls are TRBV11-3 and TRBJ2-2; 8 bases are shared with TRBD1. In germline, CDR1 is SGHNT, CDR2 YENEEA. The CDR3 sequence is 14 residues long. J gave up 6 bases and V 4 bases, and 4 bases lay outside the gene matches. The CDR3 nucleotides are TGTGCCAGCAGCTCGAGACAGGGGTCCGGGGAGCTGTTTTTT. Encoded protein: CASSSRQGSGELFF.

The J gene is TRBJ1-3, the V gene TRBV13, with TRBD1 matching over 7 bases. Unmatched junction bases numbered 9, after V lost 5 bases and J lost 5 bases. The CDR3 has 15 amino acids. Germline CDR1 is PRHDT and CDR2 is FYEKMQ (reference sequence). CDR3 residues: CASSRRGLRRNTIYF. For the CDR3, the DNA is TGTGCCAGCAGCAGGAGGGGGCTCCGGCGAAACACCATATATTTT. The whole variable domain, remainder taken from reference TRBV13 and TRBJ1-3, is AAGVIQSPRHLIKEKRETATLKCYPIPRHDTVYWYQQGPGQDPQFLISFYEKMQSDKGSIPDRFSAQQFSDYHSELNMSSLELGDSALYFCASSRRGLRRNTIYFGEGSWLTVV.

V usage is TRBV20-1 and J usage is TRBJ2-7, with 10 bases identical to TRBD2. Germline CDR1 is DFQATT and CDR2 is SNEGSKA (reference sequence). CDR3 length equals 15 residues. The ends lost 6 bases at V and 6 bases at J; junction bases unmatched: 14. The CDR3 reads CSAEQLAGRHFEQYF. The CDR3 nucleotides read TGCAGTGCCGAACAACTAGCGGGACGGCATTTCGAGCAGTACTTC.

This clonotype occurred many times. The chain joins TRBV28 to TRBJ2-5; D may be TRBD1 (5 bases). CDR3 size: 15 residues. V was cut by 5 bases and J by 5 bases, with 18 bases left in between. Germline CDR1 MDHEN, CDR2 SYDVKM. This CDR3 reads CASSPRFGKGETQYF. The DNA of the CDR3 is TGTGCCAGCAGTCCTCGGTTTGGGAAGGGGGAGACCCAGTACTTC. The variable domain in full, with the rest retrieved from reference TRBV28 and TRBJ2-5, is DVKVTQSSRYLVKRTGEKVFLECVQDMDHENMFWYRQDPGLGLRLIYFSYDVKMKEKGDIPEGYSVSREKKERFSLILESASTNQTSMYLCASSPRFGKGETQYFGPGTRLLVL.